The 29 T cell receptor beta chains below all came from one sample that was sequenced in a study of T cell responses to AZD1222 COVID-19 vaccine. Libraries were prepared by immunoSEQ multiplex PCR; TCRdb keeps only in-frame clonotypes and omits some of them. The sample lists about 130,000 clones, approximately 90% occurring once. The source was peripheral blood, collected 28 days after the second AZD1222 dose. All receptors come from an adult who received the AZD1222 COVID-19 vaccine.

The gene calls are TRBV5-1 and TRBJ2-1, with 9 bases fitting TRBD1. J gave up 4 bases and V 1 base, and 6 bases lay outside the gene matches. The V gene's germline CDR1 is SGHRS and CDR2 YFSETQ. This CDR3 comprises 16 residues. The CDR3 region is CASSLSPTGGYNEQFF. The CDR3 nucleotides are TGCGCCAGCAGCTTGAGTCCGACAGGGGGGTACAATGAGCAGTTCTTC.

The V call is TRBV27, the J call TRBJ2-7; 7 bases align to TRBD2. There are 15 residues in the CDR3. Germline assignment: CDR1 MNHEY and CDR2 SMNVEV (reference sequence). The ends lost 10 bases at V and 1 base at J; junction bases unmatched: 13. The CDR3 DNA reads TGTGCCACTCAGAACCGGGACGGGGGGTCCTACGAGCAGTACTTC. Its translation: CATQNRDGGSYEQYF.

The V and J genes are TRBV10-3 and TRBJ1-3; 7 bases are a match to TRBD1. CDR1 is ENHRY and CDR2 is SYGVKD in the germline V gene. With 10 bases clipped from V and 2 bases from J, the junction kept 8 bases outside the gene matches. The CDR3 is 14 amino acids. The CDR3 DNA is TGTGCCACCAAGGGGACAGCTCCTGGAAACACCATATATTTT. It translates to CATKGTAPGNTIYF.

The chain links TRBV10-3 to TRBJ2-5; TRBD1 might be the D (5 bases). V was clipped by 2 bases and J by 5 bases, with 18 bases between them. The CDR3 runs 16 residues. Germline loops: CDR1 ENHRY, CDR2 SYGVKD. CDR3 sequence: CAISEGPLRPGETQYF. CDR3 DNA: TGTGCCATCAGTGAGGGTCCTCTCAGGCCAGGGGAGACCCAGTACTTC.

The chain links TRBV5-1 to TRBJ2-1; D might be TRBD1 (5 bases). The CDR3 extends over 15 amino acids. Germline CDR1 and CDR2: SGHRS and YFSETQ. With 3 bases removed from V and 2 bases from J, the gap between germline ends came to 12 bases. CDR3: CASSSTGRPYNEQFF. CDR3 nucleotides: TGCGCCAGCAGCTCAACAGGTCGACCCTACAATGAGCAGTTCTTC.

This rearrangement joins TRBV5-4 to TRBJ2-3; 8 bases fit TRBD2. Germline lookup yields CDR1 SGHNT and CDR2 YYREEE (reference sequence). Germline trimming cut 4 bases from V and 1 base from J; bases unmatched to any gene: 8. This CDR3 has 16 residues. The CDR3 DNA sequence: TGTGCCAGCAGCGGGGGTAGCGGGATCCGCACAGATACGCAGTATTTT. Amino acid sequence: CASSGGSGIRTDTQYF.

J is TRBJ1-2 and V is TRBV30; D is possibly TRBD1 (5 bases). Trimming cost V 2 bases and J 6 bases, with 16 bases left between them. The CDR3 consists of 14 residues. Germline CDR1 is GTSNPN and CDR2 is SVGIG (reference sequence). As DNA, the CDR3 is TGTGCCTGGAGTTCCGGGACCTCGGCCCATGGCTACACCTTC. Protein sequence: CAWSSGTSAHGYTF.

J is TRBJ1-1 and V is TRBV25-1; TRBD1 is a possible D gene (6 bases). Trimming shortened V by 1 base and J by 0 bases, and 12 bases separated the two germline ends. This CDR3 is 16 amino acids long. CDR1 is MGHDK, CDR2 SYGVNS, per germline. The CDR3 spells CASSEWGGLVNTEAFF. The DNA of the CDR3 is TGTGCCAGCAGTGAATGGGGGGGGCTGGTGAACACTGAAGCTTTCTTT.

The chain carries TRBV6-5 and TRBJ1-1, with D perhaps matching TRBD1 (5 bases). V was cut by 5 bases and J by 1 base, with 8 bases left in between. This CDR3 contains 13 residues. The V gene's germline CDR1 is MNHEY and CDR2 SVGAGI. The CDR3: CASSNGQNTEAFF. The CDR3 region has the DNA TGTGCCAGCAGTAACGGACAGAACACTGAAGCTTTCTTT.

The chain couples TRBV9 to TRBJ1-2; D might be TRBD1 (6 bases). Germline V lookup: CDR1 SGDLS, CDR2 YYNGEE. This CDR3 has 15 residues. With 0 bases removed from V and 8 bases from J, the gap between germline ends came to 17 bases. The CDR3 protein is CASSVVRRGEDGYTF. The CDR3 DNA reads as TGTGCCAGCAGCGTAGTAAGGAGGGGGGAGGACGGCTACACCTTC.

V gene TRBV5-1 combines with J gene TRBJ1-1; D ambiguous. The CDR3 runs to 15 residues. Germline V gene lookup returns CDR1 SGHRS and CDR2 YFSETQ. With 0 bases removed from V and 4 bases from J, the gap between germline ends came to 13 bases. CDR3 sequence: CASSLVGGTATEAFF. The CDR3 DNA follows: TGCGCCAGCAGCTTGGTAGGAGGTACGGCCACTGAAGCTTTCTTT.

This sequence joins TRBV9 and TRBJ2-2, with D possibly matching TRBD2 (5 bases). The CDR3 is 17 residues long. V lost 0 bases and J 1 base, leaving 13 bases between the germline ends. From germline, CDR1 is SGDLS and CDR2 YYNGEE. Here the CDR3 DNA reads TGTGCCAGCAGCGTAGCCCCGGGAAAAATGAACACCGGGGAGCTGTTTTTT. This encodes CASSVAPGKMNTGELFF.

The gene calls are TRBV6-6 and TRBJ2-2; TRBD1 agrees at 8 bases. The CDR3 runs to 15 residues. Looked up from germline, CDR1 is MNHNY and CDR2 is SVGAGI (reference sequence). The V and J ends lost 5 bases and 6 bases, in that order; junction bases with no gene match: 8. CDR3 sequence reads: CASSVPGTGSGELFF. Here the CDR3 DNA reads TGTGCCAGCAGTGTACCTGGGACAGGCTCCGGGGAGCTGTTTTTT.

The chain links TRBV7-2 to TRBJ2-7; D remains ambiguous. V was clipped by 7 bases and J by 4 bases, with 14 bases between them. The germline V gene has CDR1 SGHTA and CDR2 FQGNSA. The CDR3 totals 13 residues. The CDR3 nucleotides read TGTGCCAGCACTCCAGAGACGGCTTACGAGCAGTACTTC. It codes for CASTPETAYEQYF. Full variable domain (missing parts from reference TRBV7-2 and TRBJ2-7): GAGVSQSPSNKVTEKGKDVELRCDPISGHTALYWYRQSLGQGLEFLIYFQGNSAPDKSGLPSDRFSAERTGGSVSTLTIQRTQQEDSAVYLCASTPETAYEQYFGPGTRLTVT.

The chain links TRBV6-2 or TRBV6-3 to TRBJ1-2; 8 positions agree with TRBD1. Germline loops: CDR1 MNHEY, CDR2 SVGEGT. CDR3 length: 14 amino acids. V lost 0 bases and J lost 4; bases outside the gene matches: 1. The CDR3 coding sequence is TGTGCCAGCAGTTACTCCACAGGGGGCTATGGCTACACCTTC. This gives the protein CASSYSTGGYGYTF.

This chain joins TRBV5-1 and TRBJ2-7; D is unresolved. V dropped 4 bases and J dropped 5 bases, with 7 bases sitting between them. CDR3 length equals 11 residues. Germline V CDR1 and CDR2: SGHRS, YFSETQ. CDR3 protein: CASSQMDEQYF. The CDR3 nucleotides are TGCGCCAGCAGCCAGATGGACGAGCAGTACTTC.

This chain uses TRBV18 with TRBJ2-3, with D tentatively TRBD2 (5 bases). The CDR3 is 12 amino acids. The germline V gene encodes CDR1 KGHSH and CDR2 LQKENI. CDR3 protein: CASGGSRNTQYF. The CDR3 DNA is TGTGCTTCGGGCGGGTCCAGGAATACGCAGTATTTT.

The chain links TRBV7-9 to TRBJ2-1; D remains unclear. The CDR3 consists of 11 residues. The V end was cut by 3 bases, the J end by 12 bases, with 9 bases between. The germline V gene has CDR1 SEHNR and CDR2 FQNEAQ (reference sequence). This CDR3 reads CASSFTPAQFF. The DNA of the CDR3 is TGTGCCAGCAGCTTCACTCCGGCGCAGTTCTTC.

This chain joins TRBV19 and TRBJ1-2, with TRBD1 identical over 11 bases. This CDR3 is 17 amino acids long. The germline V gene encodes CDR1 LNHDA and CDR2 SQIVND (reference sequence). Trimming at V came to 3 bases and at J to 5 bases, leaving 11 bases not matched to a gene. The CDR3 DNA reads TGTGCCAGTAGTATGACCCCCCGGACAGGGGGCTTTTATGGCTACACCTTC. Its protein product is CASSMTPRTGGFYGYTF.

This chain uses TRBV7-9 with TRBJ2-1; 8 bases are a match to TRBD2. Per germline, CDR1 SEHNR and CDR2 FQNEAQ (reference sequence). The CDR3 totals 16 residues. V lost 2 bases to trimming and J lost 3 bases; unmatched junction nucleotides: 6. CDR3 region: CASSLHAGGLYNEQFF. CDR3 in DNA: TGTGCCAGCAGCTTACACGCGGGAGGCCTCTACAATGAGCAGTTCTTC.

This chain links TRBV4-3 with TRBJ2-7, with 8 bases matching TRBD2. This CDR3 spans 13 amino acids. Germline assignment: CDR1 LGHNA and CDR2 YSLEER. J gave up 4 bases and V 6 bases, and 5 bases lay outside the gene matches. For the CDR3, the DNA is TGCGCCAGCAGTCGCGGGGGGATGTACGAGCAGTACTTC. Amino acid sequence: CASSRGGMYEQYF.

DNA for the CDR3: TGTGCCAGTAGTAGCGACCTCCCCTATAATTCACCCCTCCACTTT. Translation gives CASSSDLPYNSPLHF. V gene TRBV19 combines with J gene TRBJ1-6; D remains unclear. Trimming took 4 bases from V and 2 from J, leaving 9 bases between them. Germline CDR1 is LNHDA and CDR2 is SQIVND (reference sequence). This CDR3 contains 15 residues.

The rearrangement links TRBV2 to TRBJ2-5; possibly TRBD1 for D (5 bases). Germline CDR1 and CDR2: SNHLY and FYNNEI. V lost 7 bases, J lost 3 bases, and 12 bases lay in between. CDR3 length: 13 residues. The CDR3 region is CASNDRYEETQYF. The CDR3 nucleotides are TGTGCCAGCAACGACAGATACGAAGAGACCCAGTACTTC. Complete variable domain (other parts from reference TRBV2 and TRBJ2-5): EPEVTQTPSHQVTQMGQEVILRCVPISNHLYFYWYRQILGQKVEFLVSFYNNEISEKSEIFDDQFSVERPDGSNFTLKIRSTKLEDSAMYFCASNDRYEETQYFGPGTRLLVL.

The chain links TRBV25-1 to TRBJ1-2; D is uncertain. Per the germline V gene, CDR1 is MGHDK and CDR2 is SYGVNS. The CDR3 length is 14 residues. The V end lost 4 bases, the J end lost 0 bases, and 9 bases lay between the germline ends. In nucleotides, the CDR3 is TGTGCCAGCAGTGCCGCCGGAGCTAACTATGGCTACACCTTC. Translating gives CASSAAGANYGYTF.

The chain has TRBV9 and TRBJ2-5; 7 bases are shared with TRBD2. The CDR3 runs 15 residues. Germline V gives CDR1 SGDLS, CDR2 YYNGEE. After removal of 0 bases from V and 4 bases from J, the junction contained 6 bases not matched to a gene. The CDR3 loop is CASSVGAGASETQYF. In DNA form, the CDR3 reads TGTGCCAGCAGCGTAGGGGCGGGAGCATCAGAGACCCAGTACTTC.

The chain is built from TRBV27 and TRBJ1-1; TRBD1 might be the D (6 bases). The CDR3 has 13 amino acids. Trimming left V 1 base short and J 7 bases short, with 10 bases between. Germline CDR1 reads MNHEY; CDR2 reads SMNVEV (reference sequence). CDR3 nucleotide sequence: TGTGCCAGCAGTTTATGGGCAGGGGTTGAAGCTTTCTTT. Protein sequence: CASSLWAGVEAFF.

This chain links TRBV10-1 with TRBJ1-3; D unclear. This CDR3 spans 16 amino acids. CDR1 is WNHNN and CDR2 is SYGVQD in the germline V gene (reference sequence). Between the trimmed V and J ends, which lost 0 bases and 2 bases, there was a span of 11 bases. As DNA, the CDR3 is TGCGCCAGCAGTGAGTCAAGACGAGGACCTGGAAACACCATATATTTT. Protein sequence: CASSESRRGPGNTIYF.

The V gene is TRBV7-9, the J gene TRBJ2-1; D not certain. The CDR3 length is 13 residues. Germline V CDR1 and CDR2: SEHNR, FQNEAQ (reference sequence). The V gene lost 0 bases and the J gene lost 8 bases, with 8 bases spanning the gap. The CDR3 is CASSLAGWDEQFF. Here the CDR3 DNA reads TGTGCCAGCAGCTTAGCGGGCTGGGATGAGCAGTTCTTC.

The gene calls are TRBV7-8 and TRBJ2-2; the match to TRBD1 covers 7 bases. Trimming removed 5 bases from V and 1 base from J; junction bases left unmatched: 4. The CDR3 is 15 residues long. Germline values: CDR1 SGHVS, CDR2 FQNEAQ. The CDR3 region has the DNA TGTGCCAGCAGCGTGGACAGGCTGAACACCGGGGAGCTGTTTTTT. It is translated as CASSVDRLNTGELFF.